Many counts were recorded for the clone carrying this T cell receptor (beta chain). What it binds is unknown. The source of the sample is a study of human T cells and chemical hapten exposure. Time point in this sample: patch test 2, 6 weeks after DPC sensitization. Treatment in this sample: therapeutic diphenylcyclopropenone sensitization with weekly scalp DPC. CDR3 length: 14 residues. Germline lookup yields CDR1 LNHDA and CDR2 SQIVND (reference sequence). Trimming left V 7 bases short and J 2 bases short, with 11 bases between. The library attached unique molecular identifiers to individual cDNA molecules. One entry per CDR3 protein results from TCRdb running MiXCR on the RACE reads. This sample carries under 100,000 distinct CDR3 sequences, around 9.6% of them seen once, and the ten largest clones take 2% to 2.5%. Study conclusions and caveats: High-frequency TCRs, those above 1 in 1000, stayed the same after DPC sensitization.

The chain joins TRBV19 to TRBJ2-2, with D possibly being TRBD1 (6 bases). The source material was whole blood, sampled in connection with sensitization to the hapten diphenylcyclopropenone (DPC). The sequence derives from a woman younger than 45 with alopecia areata. Some clones in this sample may be carry-over from other donors' samples. CDR3 amino acids: CASNTGTNTGELFF. CDR3 sequence (DNA): TGTGCCAGTAATACCGGGACAAACACCGGGGAGCTGTTTTTT. Supplemented by reference TRBV19 and TRBJ2-2, the full variable domain reads DGGITQSPKYLFRKEGQNVTLSCEQNLNHDAMYWYRQDPGQGLRLIYYSQIVNDFQKGDIAEGYSVSREKKESFPLTVTSAQKNPTAFYLCASNTGTNTGELFFGEGSRLTVL.